Listed below are T cell receptor beta chains from one sample, sequenced in a study of OX40 agonist ivuxolimab in advanced cancers. The protocol was immunoSEQ multiplex PCR, while the TCRdb copy is restricted to in-frame clones and leaves out a portion. This sample has tens of thousands of clones, with approximately 83% found just once. This sample comprised CD4+ or CD8+ T cells sorted from blood, obtained in a trial of the OX40 agonist ivuxolimab. The receptor set was obtained from an adult with an advanced solid tumor such as melanoma, head and neck, liver or kidney cancer. CDR3s include the opening cysteine and the closing phenylalanine or tryptophan. The order of the fields is V gene, J gene, CDR3 protein.

v_call: TRBV5-4; j_call: TRBJ2-5; cdr3_aa: CASSYGATQETQYF
v_call: TRBV19; j_call: TRBJ1-1; cdr3_aa: CASSIGGGSRTEAFF
v_call: TRBV11-2; j_call: TRBJ2-3; cdr3_aa: CASSSGEGRFLAQYF
v_call: TRBV5-4; j_call: TRBJ1-5; cdr3_aa: CASSKMGQGEWGNQPQHF
v_call: TRBV19; j_call: TRBJ1-3; cdr3_aa: CASSIMAPGNTIYF
v_call: TRBV5-1; j_call: TRBJ2-5; cdr3_aa: CASRTSGTETQYF
v_call: TRBV6-5; j_call: TRBJ2-3; cdr3_aa: CASSYGGGVSDTQYF
v_call: TRBV7-2; j_call: TRBJ2-4; cdr3_aa: CASSWGHSLGDLAKNIQYF
v_call: TRBV7-3; j_call: TRBJ2-1; cdr3_aa: CASSLAGIANEQFF
v_call: TRBV9; j_call: TRBJ1-2; cdr3_aa: CASSVDDYGYTF
v_call: TRBV18; j_call: TRBJ1-1; cdr3_aa: CASSPDRVATEAFF
v_call: TRBV19; j_call: TRBJ2-7; cdr3_aa: CASSRDSEQYF
v_call: TRBV5-1; j_call: TRBJ2-5; cdr3_aa: CASSLGAGPYRGETQYF
v_call: TRBV6-5; j_call: TRBJ2-7; cdr3_aa: CASRRDSSSYEQYF
v_call: TRBV5-1; j_call: TRBJ1-6; cdr3_aa: CASSTSTGSPPLHF
v_call: TRBV5-1; j_call: TRBJ2-5; cdr3_aa: CASSLATSGGGQETQYF
v_call: TRBV9; j_call: TRBJ2-5; cdr3_aa: CASSVELAEETQYF
v_call: TRBV5-6; j_call: TRBJ2-3; cdr3_aa: CASSLWQGGRTDTQYF
v_call: TRBV6-5; j_call: TRBJ2-4; cdr3_aa: CASSSQGSKNIQYF
v_call: TRBV19; j_call: TRBJ1-2; cdr3_aa: CASSGLRVGNYGYTF
v_call: TRBV6-1; j_call: TRBJ1-2; cdr3_aa: CASSVVTQANYGYTF
v_call: TRBV29-1; j_call: TRBJ2-7; cdr3_aa: CSVGVIGTRDEQYF
v_call: TRBV28; j_call: TRBJ2-1; cdr3_aa: CASSLYPGTGGHEQFF
v_call: TRBV7-9; j_call: TRBJ2-7; cdr3_aa: CASSYQFITEQYF
v_call: TRBV5-8; j_call: TRBJ2-5; cdr3_aa: CASSSGRVRQETQYF
v_call: TRBV6-1; j_call: TRBJ1-3; cdr3_aa: CASRLQNGNTIYF
v_call: TRBV9; j_call: TRBJ1-6; cdr3_aa: CASSPWTGRNSPLHF
v_call: TRBV11-1; j_call: TRBJ1-2; cdr3_aa: CASSKFRDRSSLGAGYTF
v_call: TRBV19; j_call: TRBJ1-2; cdr3_aa: CASTRLGYGYTF
v_call: TRBV4-3; j_call: TRBJ2-2; cdr3_aa: CASSQDLAGGSRGGELFF
v_call: TRBV6-5; j_call: TRBJ2-5; cdr3_aa: CASSGGTGGKETQYF
v_call: TRBV6-6; j_call: TRBJ1-1; cdr3_aa: CASRGERSQNTEAFF
v_call: TRBV28; j_call: TRBJ1-6; cdr3_aa: CASRKQGSSYNSPLHF
v_call: TRBV6-1; j_call: TRBJ1-2; cdr3_aa: CASRPTGNYGYTF
v_call: TRBV4-1; j_call: TRBJ2-1; cdr3_aa: CASSLRDRGYNEQFF
v_call: TRBV2; j_call: TRBJ1-6; cdr3_aa: CASRPQGPGSPLHF
v_call: TRBV2; j_call: TRBJ1-4; cdr3_aa: CASRAGSSNEKLFF
v_call: TRBV11-3; j_call: TRBJ2-5; cdr3_aa: CASSPTIQETQYF
v_call: TRBV7-2; j_call: TRBJ1-2; cdr3_aa: CASSSWTPYGYTF
v_call: TRBV27; j_call: TRBJ2-7; cdr3_aa: CASSSAGQGRYEQYF
v_call: TRBV7-2; j_call: TRBJ1-4; cdr3_aa: CASSPDRNEKLFF
v_call: TRBV19; j_call: TRBJ1-5; cdr3_aa: CASSPSPNQPQHF